Here is one T cell receptor (beta chain) with its context. The target antigen is unknown. The sample is drawn from a study of graft-versus-host responses after intestinal transplantation. Some clones are missing from TCRdb's copy, which holds only in-frame ones; the method was immunoSEQ multiplex PCR. The sample has about 110,000 clones, around 93% seen once; the top ten hold about 0.51%. The sample consisted of unstimulated CD8+ T cells sorted from spleen or lymph node cells, taken before intestinal transplant. The TCR sequence derives from a human donor who received an intestinal transplant.

CDR3 in amino acids: CASSLEGQYPTEAFF. The CDR3 nucleotides are TGTGCCAGCAGCTTAGAAGGCCAGTATCCCACTGAAGCTTTCTTT. The rearrangement joins TRBV7-9 to TRBJ1-1; D remains ambiguous. CDR3 length: 15 residues. With 1 base removed from V and 4 bases from J, the gap between germline ends came to 13 bases. The germline CDR1 and CDR2 sequences are SEHNR and FQNEAQ (reference sequence).